These 24 T cell receptor beta chains originate from one sample sequenced in a study of spatial heterogeneity in lung cancer. The time point denotes: sample taken at primary tumor resection. Findings and limits, study-wide: Tracking of tumor mutation counts was seen in expanded intratumoral alpha and beta TCR counts.

Using its own MiXCR run on the 5' RACE reads, TCRdb lists one record per CDR3 protein. The sample lists thousands of distinct CDR3 sequences, around 7% occurring once. These receptors have no identified antigens. The material sequenced was lung tumor tissue, taken at surgery. The receptors shown here come from a female donor with early-stage non-small cell lung cancer.

This clonotype showed up many times. The library was designed around alpha chains, so this beta chain is a stray read whose abundance carries little weight. V usage is TRBV27 and J usage is TRBJ2-5, with D possibly matching TRBD1 (5 bases). The CDR3 totals 14 residues. Germline lookup yields CDR1 MNHEY and CDR2 SMNVEV (reference sequence). V shed 5 bases and J shed 1 base, with 11 bases lying between them. The CDR3 region has the DNA TGTGCCAGCAGTCTCCGACAGACCCAAGAGACCCAGTACTTC. The encoded protein is CASSLRQTQETQYF.

This clonotype has at least ten counts. The library was designed around alpha chains, so this beta chain is a stray read whose abundance carries little weight. The J gene is TRBJ1-2, the V gene TRBV7-2; D call uncertain. Germline CDR1 and CDR2: SGHTA and FQGNSA. CDR3 length: 14 amino acids. Trimming removed 1 base at V and 1 base at J, with 7 bases between. This CDR3 is CASSLVVDNYGYTF. CDR3 sequence (DNA): TGTGCCAGCAGCTTAGTAGTCGATAACTATGGCTACACCTTC.

Relative to its sample, this clonotype is medium-sized. In a library made to pick up alpha chains, this beta chain is a stray read with a size that means little. The chain recombines TRBV29-1 with TRBJ2-3, with D possibly called TRBD1 or TRBD2 (5 bases each). The CDR3 length is 13 residues. V shed 4 bases and J shed 3 bases, with 11 bases lying between them. CDR1 SQVTM and CDR2 ANQGSEA come from the germline V gene. As DNA, the CDR3 is TGCAGCGTTGGAGGGGAAATGACAGATACGCAGTATTTT. Translated, it gives CSVGGEMTDTQYF.

The sample holds many counts of this clonotype. The library was prepared for alpha chains; this beta chain is a stray read, so its frequency means little. The chain employs TRBV6-5 and TRBJ1-3; maybe TRBD1 (6 bases). Trimming removed 0 bases from V and 2 bases from J, with 11 bases in between. Germline V gives CDR1 MNHEY, CDR2 SVGAGI. CDR3 length: 16 residues. The CDR3 nucleotides are TGTGCCAGCAGTTACTCGATGGCAGGGGCTGGAAACACCATATATTTT. Encoded protein: CASSYSMAGAGNTIYF.

Within the sample, this clonotype is medium-sized (0.01 to 0.1%). This beta chain is an off-target read within a library intended for alpha chains, so its frequency means little. The V call is TRBV20-1, the J call TRBJ2-4; D possibly corresponds to TRBD1 (5 bases). The V gene lost 7 bases and the J gene lost 7 bases, with 14 bases spanning the gap. Per the germline V gene, CDR1 is DFQATT and CDR2 is SNEGSKA (reference sequence). CDR3 length: 12 amino acids. CDR3: CSVPTGENIQYF. For the CDR3, the DNA is TGCAGTGTACCCACAGGAGAGAACATTCAGTACTTC.

This clonotype is classed as medium-sized. As an off-target read in a library built for alpha chains, this beta chain has a frequency of little significance. The V gene is TRBV5-4, the J gene TRBJ2-3, with D possibly matching TRBD2 (5 bases). Trimming cost V 3 bases and J 2 bases, with 13 bases left between them. This CDR3 contains 15 residues. CDR1 SGHNT and CDR2 YYREEE come from the germline V gene (reference sequence). CDR3 DNA: TGTGCCAGCAGCTCGAGAGACTATGACACAGATACGCAGTATTTT. Its protein product is CASSSRDYDTDTQYF.

With respect to this clonotype: Relative to the germline gene, one junction end is altered; a read error may explain this. This beta chain slipped into a library made for alpha chains as a stray read, so its size is not meaningful. This chain joins TRBV27 and TRBJ1-6; TRBD1 aligns across 7 bases. There are 14 residues in the CDR3. Germline V CDR1 and CDR2: MNHEY, SMNVEV (reference sequence). The CDR3 loop is CASSLSGQNSPLHF. The CDR3 DNA reads as TGTGCCAGCAGTTTGTCGGGACAGAATTCACCTCTCCACTTT.

Relative to its sample, this clonotype is large. This beta chain is an off-target read within a library intended for alpha chains, so its frequency means little. In DNA form, the CDR3 reads TGTGCCTGGAGTGTATGGGGCCCGGGGAGCTCTGGAAACACCATATATTTT. This translates into CAWSVWGPGSSGNTIYF. V and J are TRBV30 and TRBJ1-3, with D maybe TRBD1 (5 bases). The CDR3 runs 17 residues. Germline CDR1 reads GTSNPN; CDR2 reads SVGIG (reference sequence). Trimming cost V 0 bases and J 0 bases, with 15 bases left between them.

This clonotype was counted at least ten times. A library prepared for alpha chains yielded this beta chain as an off-target read; its size is of little meaning. The chain couples TRBV5-1 to TRBJ2-7; 11 nucleotides align to TRBD2. The germline V gene encodes CDR1 SGHRS and CDR2 YFSETQ. The CDR3 length is 15 residues. Germline trimming cut 3 bases from V and 0 bases from J; bases unmatched to any gene: 2. CDR3 amino acids: CASSSTSGSSYEQYF. DNA of the CDR3: TGCGCCAGCAGCTCAACTAGCGGGAGCTCCTACGAGCAGTACTTC.

This clonotype was seen ten or more times. This beta chain lies outside the target of a library built for alpha chains; its clone size means little. The V gene is TRBV5-1, the J gene TRBJ1-1, with D unresolved. The length of the CDR3 is 16 residues. Germline lookup yields CDR1 SGHRS and CDR2 YFSETQ. Trimming removed 4 bases from V and 1 base from J, with 17 bases in between. The CDR3 region is CASSPDGLRRNTEAFF. Here the CDR3 DNA reads TGCGCCAGCAGCCCGGACGGTTTACGGCGGAACACTGAAGCTTTCTTT. The variable domain in full, with the rest retrieved from reference TRBV5-1 and TRBJ1-1, is KAGVTQTPRYLIKTRGQQVTLSCSPISGHRSVSWYQQTPGQGLQFLFEYFSETQRNKGNFPGRFSGRQFSNSRSEMNVSTLELGDSALYLCASSPDGLRRNTEAFFGQGTRLTVV.

This clonotype is deemed medium-sized. A library made for alpha chains picked up this beta chain off target, so its size means little. The rearrangement links TRBV29-1 to TRBJ2-5; D remains ambiguous. CDR3 length: 13 amino acids. V shed 2 bases and J shed 7 bases, with 14 bases lying between them. Per germline, CDR1 SQVTM and CDR2 ANQGSEA. DNA of the CDR3: TGCAGCGTTGAAAAAGGTTCGGATGGGACCCAGTACTTC. Translating it yields CSVEKGSDGTQYF. Supplemented by reference TRBV29-1 and TRBJ2-5, the full variable domain reads SAVISQKPSRDICQRGTSLTIQCQVDSQVTMMFWYRQQPGQSLTLIATANQGSEATYESGFVIDKFPISRPNLTFSTLTVSNMSPEDSSIYLCSVEKGSDGTQYFGPGTRLLVL.

This clonotype was observed at least ten times. A library made for alpha chains picked up this beta chain off target, so its size means little. The CDR3 region is CASSLGSGTGELFF. CDR3 bases: TGTGCCAGCAGCTTAGGCTCAGGCACCGGGGAGCTGTTTTTT. This chain uses TRBV7-2 with TRBJ2-2; D is unclear. In germline, CDR1 is SGHTA, CDR2 FQGNSA. V dropped 1 base and J dropped 4 bases, with 7 bases sitting between them. The CDR3 consists of 14 residues.

This clonotype came up many times. Because this beta chain is a stray read in a library intended to capture alpha chains, its abundance should not be given much weight. The rearrangement joins TRBV20-1 to TRBJ2-3; 8 bases are a match to TRBD1. The germline V gene encodes CDR1 DFQATT and CDR2 SNEGSKA (reference sequence). CDR3 length: 17 residues. The trim removed 0 bases at V and 2 bases at J, leaving 10 bases unmatched. Here the CDR3 reads CSARDPRTGTSTDTQYF. For the CDR3, the DNA is TGCAGTGCTAGAGATCCGAGGACAGGGACTTCCACAGATACGCAGTATTTT.

This clonotype is termed medium-sized. In a library made to pick up alpha chains, this beta chain is a stray read with a size that means little. This chain joins TRBV12-3 or TRBV12-4 and TRBJ2-7; D not resolved. The CDR3 sequence is 12 residues long. Deletions cut 6 bases from V and 4 bases from J, with 10 bases between. The CDR3 protein is CASSQDGYEQYF. The CDR3 nucleotides read TGTGCCAGCAGCCAGGACGGTTACGAGCAGTACTTC.

This clonotype was picked up many times. Because this beta chain is a stray read in a library intended to capture alpha chains, its abundance should not be given much weight. This chain joins TRBV9 and TRBJ1-2; 7 bases align to TRBD1. Losses at the gene ends were 4 bases for V and 2 bases for J; bases not matched to a gene: 2. The CDR3 length is 13 residues. Germline V gene lookup returns CDR1 SGDLS and CDR2 YYNGEE. Written as DNA, the CDR3 is TGTGCCAGCAGCACAGGGGAGAACTATGGCTACACCTTC. Translation: CASSTGENYGYTF.

By sample fraction, this clonotype is medium-sized. Being off target in a library aimed at alpha chains, this beta chain has a size of little meaning. The chain carries TRBV5-4 and TRBJ2-7, with TRBD1 as a possible D gene (5 bases). V was shortened by 4 bases and J by 3 bases, with 14 bases between the two germline ends. The CDR3 is 14 residues long. Germline V CDR1 and CDR2: SGHNT, YYREEE (reference sequence). The CDR3 DNA follows: TGTGCCAGCAGCCCCCAACCCAGGGACTACGAGCAGTACTTC. Its translation: CASSPQPRDYEQYF.

This clonotype came up a few times. The library was prepared for alpha chains; this beta chain is a stray read, so its frequency means little. CDR3 sequence reads: CASSEGLAAYTDTQYF. CDR3 DNA sequence: TGTGCCAGCAGTGAGGGACTAGCGGCATACACAGATACGCAGTATTTT. V usage is TRBV25-1 and J usage is TRBJ2-3, with 11 bases identical to TRBD2. Trimming at V came to 3 bases and at J to 2 bases, leaving 4 bases not matched to a gene. CDR3 length equals 16 residues. Germline loops: CDR1 MGHDK, CDR2 SYGVNS.

This clonotype has ten or more counts. Being off target in a library aimed at alpha chains, this beta chain has a size of little meaning. This sequence joins TRBV5-1 and TRBJ2-1, with no clear D. Germline lookup yields CDR1 SGHRS and CDR2 YFSETQ. This CDR3 is 15 amino acids long. The germline V and J ends were trimmed by 1 base and 8 bases, with 16 bases remaining between them. The CDR3 here is CASSLRLPFGDEQFF. CDR3 DNA: TGCGCCAGCAGCTTGAGGTTACCCTTTGGGGATGAGCAGTTCTTC.

This clonotype is labeled medium-sized. This beta chain is a stray read from a library made for alpha chains; its abundance is not meaningful. V gene TRBV29-1 combines with J gene TRBJ2-3, with 8 bases aligning to TRBD2. Germline assignment: CDR1 SQVTM and CDR2 ANQGSEA. The CDR3 covers 16 residues. Unmatched junction bases numbered 8, after V lost 1 base and J lost 2 bases. The CDR3 DNA is TGCAGCGTTGAAGGCGGGACTAGATTTCCCACAGATACGCAGTATTTT. Translating it yields CSVEGGTRFPTDTQYF.

Many counts were recorded for this clonotype. Since it is a stray read in a library aimed at alpha chains, this beta chain has a size that is not meaningful. The rearrangement uses TRBV4-2 and TRBJ2-3, with 9 bases lining up with TRBD2. Trimming at V came to 4 bases and at J to 3 bases, leaving 5 bases not matched to a gene. The germline V gene encodes CDR1 LGHNA and CDR2 YNFKEQ. The CDR3 length is 15 residues. The chain's CDR3 is CASSPLAGGTDTQYF. CDR3 sequence (DNA): TGTGCCAGCAGCCCACTAGCGGGTGGAACAGATACGCAGTATTTT.

This clonotype occurred many times. This beta chain is off target for a library built for alpha chains, so its abundance means little. The chain employs TRBV30 and TRBJ2-3; D may be TRBD1 or TRBD2 (6 bases each). The CDR3 runs 13 residues. Per germline, CDR1 GTSNPN and CDR2 SVGIG (reference sequence). V was shortened by 4 bases and J by 2 bases, with 10 bases between the two germline ends. The CDR3 nucleotides read TGTGCCTGGACCAGGGGACTCACAGATACGCAGTATTTT. It is translated as CAWTRGLTDTQYF.

This clonotype is medium-sized in the sample. This beta chain is an unintended read in a library built for alpha chains; its size means little. The chain couples TRBV11-1 to TRBJ2-7; 9 bases line up with TRBD1. V was pared by 5 bases and J by 7 bases, with 9 bases of the junction left unmatched. Germline assignment: CDR1 SGHAT and CDR2 FQDESV (reference sequence). This CDR3 contains 14 residues. Written as DNA, the CDR3 is TGTGCCAGCAGCCCAGGACAGGGGCACGAAGAGCAGTACTTC. Amino acids: CASSPGQGHEEQYF.

This clonotype is classed as medium-sized. Within a library made for alpha chains, this beta chain is off target, and its count is uninformative. The gene calls are TRBV7-9 and TRBJ2-7; TRBD2 matches 10 bases. This CDR3 has 17 residues. V shed 5 bases, J shed 4 bases, and the junction held 14 bases outside the gene matches. Germline values: CDR1 SEHNR, CDR2 FQNEAQ (reference sequence). CDR3 sequence reads: CASSPGVRASGSYEQYF. As DNA, the CDR3 is TGTGCCAGCAGCCCAGGGGTTCGGGCTAGCGGGAGTTACGAGCAGTACTTC.

This clonotype is labeled medium-sized. This beta chain is an off-target read within a library intended for alpha chains, so its frequency means little. V is TRBV27 and J is TRBJ2-1; D is possibly TRBD1 (5 bases). From germline, CDR1 is MNHEY and CDR2 SMNVEV (reference sequence). The CDR3 has 14 residues. V gave up 7 bases and J gave up 2 bases, with 12 bases separating them. CDR3 sequence reads: CASNTTVPYNEQFF. The CDR3 coding sequence is TGTGCCAGCAACACGACAGTCCCCTACAATGAGCAGTTCTTC.